This entry concerns a single T cell receptor (beta chain). The antigen is unknown. A much larger clone is a single base away; this may be a read error. CDR1 and CDR2 (germline): SQVTM, ANQGSEA. CDR3 length: 13 amino acids. Primers used in a second PCR of about 6 to 11 cycles were a sample-barcoded 5' primer and a J-beta primer mix. MiXCR, applied by TCRdb to the 5' RACE reads, yields one record per CDR3 protein. The sample includes some 560,000 distinct CDR3 sequences, around 27% seen only once; the top ten take 3% to 4%. The sample belongs to a study of blood T cells in healthy people across ages. Study results and caveats: Strongly correlated with naive T cell percentage was TCR beta diversity. A conclusive naive versus antigen-experienced comparison was prevented by the unsorted PBMCs.

The same sample was also studied in work on T cells of mothers and their children. That paper adds: Similar thymic selection effects on TCR recombination output appear in pairs, both related and unrelated.

This clonotype was sampled from a boy aged 2-15 years in good health. This chain joins TRBV29-1 and TRBJ1-5; the D gene is possibly TRBD1 (6 bases). What was sequenced was blood. DNA for the CDR3: TGCGGCGTTGCGGACAGTTACGGTCAGCCCCAGCATTTT. Its translation: CGVADSYGQPQHF.